These T cell receptor beta chains were read from a single sample in a study of cytomegalovirus exposure and HLA in healthy donors. TCRdb keeps only in-frame clones here, not all; method: immunoSEQ multiplex PCR. The sample includes approximately 56,000 clones, 85% to 95% of them seen just once. Sequenced sample: PBMCs. The receptors derive from a man younger than 35 in good health and CMV-seronegative. The CDR3 runs from the conserved cysteine through the conserved F or W. A D gene is named only where the DNA matches it firmly. Clone size appears in some rows only: once, few, many, or a class for an expanded clone.

len | abundance | j_gene | v_gene | d_gene | CDR3nt | CDR3aa
13 | NA | TRBJ1-1 | TRBV6-6 | TRBD1 | TGTGCCAGCAGTTTTGATACAGGGGCTGAAGCTTTCTTT | CASSFDTGAEAFF
16 | NA | TRBJ2-3 | TRBV9 | TRBD2 | TGTGCCAGCAGCACAGGACTAGCGGGAGAGATGGATACGCAGTATTTT | CASSTGLAGEMDTQYF
16 | NA | TRBJ2-3 | TRBV7-9 | NA | TGTGCCAGCGGCTCCCCTGCCGGGGGGCGAACAGATACGCAGTATTTT | CASGSPAGGRTDTQYF
15 | NA | TRBJ1-1 | TRBV4-3 | NA | TGCGCCAGCACCTCCAGCGGGACCACGAACACTGAAGCTTTCTTT | CASTSSGTTNTEAFF
12 | NA | TRBJ2-7 | TRBV7-9 | NA | TGTGCCAGCAGCCACAGGGACGGCGAGCAGTACTTC | CASSHRDGEQYF
15 | NA | TRBJ2-3 | TRBV6-5 | NA | TGTGCCAGCAGCTCCTTGGCGGAAGTGACAGATACGCAGTATTTT | CASSSLAEVTDTQYF
14 | NA | TRBJ2-1 | TRBV15 | NA | TGTGCCACCAGCTATAACACAGGGTACAATGAGCAGTTCTTC | CATSYNTGYNEQFF
14 | NA | TRBJ1-4 | TRBV19 | NA | TGTGCCAGCGAACAGGGAATATCGGGGGAAAAACTGTTTTTT | CASEQGISGEKLFF
16 | NA | TRBJ1-5 | TRBV5-8 | NA | TGTGCCAGCAGTCTTAGGGGTTGGCTTGGCAATCAGCCCCAGCATTTT | CASSLRGWLGNQPQHF
15 | NA | TRBJ2-1 | TRBV6-4 | TRBD1 | TGTGCCAGCAGTGAAGGACAGGGAGAGGTCAATGAGCAGTTCTTC | CASSEGQGEVNEQFF
14 | NA | TRBJ2-1 | TRBV7-9 | NA | TGTGCCAGCGTAAGGTCCAGCGACTACAATGAGCAGTTCTTC | CASVRSSDYNEQFF
15 | NA | TRBJ1-2 | TRBV19 | TRBD1 | TGTGCCAGTAGTGCCTATCTAGGGACAGGGATTGGCTACACCTTC | CASSAYLGTGIGYTF
15 | NA | TRBJ2-3 | TRBV7-9 | TRBD2 | TGTGCCAGCAGCCCCGGGACTAGCGGGAGGGATACGCAGTATTTT | CASSPGTSGRDTQYF
13 | once | TRBJ1-1 | TRBV18 | TRBD1 | TGTGCCAGCCGCCTCGGGGACAGCACTGAAGCTTTCTTT | CASRLGDSTEAFF
11 | NA | TRBJ2-7 | TRBV5-5 | NA | TGTGCCAGCAGCTTCCTTTACGAGCAGTACTTC | CASSFLYEQYF
16 | NA | TRBJ2-5 | TRBV28 | TRBD2 | TGTGCCAGCAGTGTACCGGGACTAGCGGGAGCAGAGACCCAGTACTTC | CASSVPGLAGAETQYF
17 | NA | TRBJ2-3 | TRBV2 | TRBD2 | TGTGCCAGACGGCGGACTAGCGGGAGTGGAGTCACAGATACGCAGTATTTT | CARRRTSGSGVTDTQYF
14 | once | TRBJ1-1 | TRBV19 | TRBD1 | TGTGCCAGTAGTATACAGGGGGCAACCACTGAAGCTTTCTTT | CASSIQGATTEAFF
16 | NA | TRBJ2-2 | TRBV11-2 | NA | TGTGCCAGCAGTATACGACAGAAAGCGAACACCGGGGAGCTGTTTTTT | CASSIRQKANTGELFF
14 | NA | TRBJ1-1 | TRBV7-6 | NA | TGTGCCAGCAGCTTAGTTTCTCTGAACACTGAAGCTTTCTTT | CASSLVSLNTEAFF
18 | once | TRBJ2-1 | TRBV9 | TRBD2 | TGTGCCAGCAGCCAGACTCACACCCCGGGACTAGCGGGACGTGAGCAGTTCTTC | CASSQTHTPGLAGREQFF
12 | NA | TRBJ2-7 | TRBV7-6 | TRBD1 | TGTGCCAGCAGCTTGGACAGGGGTCAGCAGTACTTC | CASSLDRGQQYF
15 | NA | TRBJ2-5 | TRBV11-2 | TRBD2 | TGTGCCAGCAGCTTGTCCGGGACTAGGGAAGAGACCCAGTACTTC | CASSLSGTREETQYF
16 | NA | TRBJ2-6 | TRBV29-1 | TRBD2 | TGCAGCGTTGCGGGAGGAGCCTCTCTAGGGGCCAACGTCCTGACTTTC | CSVAGGASLGANVLTF
14 | NA | TRBJ1-4 | TRBV19 | NA | TGTGCCAGTAGTATTGGAGGCAGCAATGAAAAACTGTTTTTT | CASSIGGSNEKLFF
12 | NA | TRBJ2-7 | TRBV28 | NA | TGTGCCAGCAGTTCGGTTCCGAGTGAGCAGTACTTC | CASSSVPSEQYF
18 | NA | TRBJ2-1 | TRBV28 | NA | TGTGCCAGCAGCCCCGAGGGAGAGCGGCCCCTTTCCTACAATGAGCAGTTCTTC | CASSPEGERPLSYNEQFF
15 | once | TRBJ1-5 | TRBV7-2 | NA | TGTGCCAGCAGCTTAGACGCGAATAGCAATCAGCCCCAGCATTTT | CASSLDANSNQPQHF
15 | once | TRBJ2-3 | TRBV28 | NA | TGTGCCAGCAGTGAAGGGGGCGGGGATACAGATACGCAGTATTTT | CASSEGGGDTDTQYF
18 | NA | TRBJ2-1 | TRBV5-1 | TRBD2 | TGCGCCAGCAGCCCCCGAAGGGGAGGAGCGGGAGTGCGCAATGAGCAGTTCTTC | CASSPRRGGAGVRNEQFF
16 | NA | TRBJ1-5 | TRBV27 | TRBD1 | TGTGCCAGCAGTTTATCCGCAGGGGGTGGCAATCAGCCCCAGCATTTT | CASSLSAGGGNQPQHF
18 | NA | TRBJ2-7 | TRBV28 | NA | TGTGCCAGCAGTTTATTAGTGTCGGGACACCTTTCAACCTACGAGCAGTACTTC | CASSLLVSGHLSTYEQYF
14 | NA | TRBJ2-7 | TRBV6-1 | TRBD2 | TGTGCCAGCGAAAGGACTAGCCGACGTCAAGAGCAGTACTTC | CASERTSRRQEQYF
15 | NA | TRBJ2-2 | TRBV27 | NA | TGTGCCAGCAGTTTATCGACGGGAGAAACCGGGGAGCTGTTTTTT | CASSLSTGETGELFF
17 | NA | TRBJ2-5 | TRBV7-2 | TRBD2 | TGTGCCAGCAGCTTAGACCTGACTAGCGGGAGAAAAGAGACCCAGTACTTC | CASSLDLTSGRKETQYF
15 | NA | TRBJ2-1 | TRBV18 | NA | TGTGCCAGCTCACCAGGGGCAGACTCCTACAATGAGCAGTTCTTC | CASSPGADSYNEQFF
16 | once | TRBJ2-7 | TRBV27 | TRBD2 | TGTGCCAGCAGTTTTGGGGGACTAGGAACCAACTACGAGCAGTACTTC | CASSFGGLGTNYEQYF
14 | once | TRBJ2-7 | TRBV7-9 | TRBD2 | TGTGCCAGCAGCCCGGGGCCGAGCGGGGGCGAGCAGTACTTC | CASSPGPSGGEQYF
18 | NA | TRBJ2-3 | TRBV4-3 | TRBD2 | TGCGCCAGCAGCCGGAAGAGTAGCGGGAGGGCGAGCACAGATACGCAGTATTTT | CASSRKSSGRASTDTQYF
14 | few | TRBJ2-7 | TRBV10-3 | TRBD2 | TGTGCCATCAGTGCTCGGGGGGATTCCTACGAGCAGTACTTC | CAISARGDSYEQYF
16 | NA | TRBJ2-1 | TRBV7-8 | NA | TGTGCCAGCAGCCCCGGGAGTCGGGGGAGGAGCGATGAGCAGTTCTTC | CASSPGSRGRSDEQFF
15 | NA | TRBJ2-7 | TRBV28 | TRBD2 | TGTGCCAGCAGTTTATCCGGGACTAGCGTCTACGAGCAGTACTTC | CASSLSGTSVYEQYF
14 | NA | TRBJ2-1 | TRBV6-5 | NA | TGTGCCAGCAGCCGCACAACTAGTTTCAATGAGCAGTTCTTC | CASSRTTSFNEQFF
15 | once | TRBJ1-4 | TRBV7-3 | NA | TGTGCCAGCAGCTTAACTGGGGGGGCAGGGGCGAAACTGTTTTTT | CASSLTGGAGAKLFF
15 | NA | TRBJ2-2 | TRBV5-4 | NA | TGTGCCAGCAGCTTGTTCCAGGGAGGCACCGGGGAGCTGTTTTTT | CASSLFQGGTGELFF
14 | NA | TRBJ2-5 | TRBV7-9 | NA | TGTGCCAGCAGCTTAGGATCTAGCTGGGAGACCCAGTACTTC | CASSLGSSWETQYF
16 | NA | TRBJ2-3 | TRBV19 | TRBD2 | TGTGCCAGTAGTTCCCCTAGCGGAGTTAGCACAGATACGCAGTATTTT | CASSSPSGVSTDTQYF
15 | NA | TRBJ1-5 | TRBV23-1 | NA | TGCGCCAGCCCATCGAGGGAAGAGGGAAATCAGCCCCAGCATTTT | CASPSREEGNQPQHF
12 | NA | TRBJ2-5 | TRBV2 | NA | TGTGCCAGCCGACAGCTCCAAGAGACCCAGTACTTC | CASRQLQETQYF
15 | NA | TRBJ2-2 | TRBV2 | NA | TGTGCCAGCAGTGAGGTCAGAGGAGGGGCCGGGGAGCTGTTTTTT | CASSEVRGGAGELFF
15 | NA | TRBJ2-1 | TRBV29-1 | NA | TGCAGCGCTACCGGTGGGGCTCGCTCCTACAATGAGCAGTTCTTC | CSATGGARSYNEQFF